This T cell receptor beta chain was retrieved from a study of blood T cell repertoires in COVID-19. Sequenced by immunoSEQ multiplex PCR; TCRdb stores in-frame clones only, minus some. Of roughly 380,000 clones in the sample, 88% were seen once. CDR3 length: 12 residues. Germline V gene lookup returns CDR1 LGHDT and CDR2 YNNKEL (reference sequence). Trimming pared 4 bases from V and 10 bases from J, leaving 13 bases between. This clone was detected a few times. The study assigned cohorts using participant-reported clinical history. The chain couples TRBV3-1 (or the pseudogene TRBV3-2) to TRBJ1-2, with no clear D. Sequenced: PBMCs or T cells enriched from blood (not recorded which). The sequence came from a woman aged 30 to 39 who had been exposed to COVID-19. The CDR3 is CASSRRALDYTF. The CDR3 DNA reads TGTGCCAGCAGCCGCCGGGCACTAGACTACACCTTC.